This T cell receptor (beta chain) comes out of a study of identical twins. With template switching, a universal primer site was added, and the cDNA carried unique molecular identifiers. TCRdb ran MiXCR on the 5' RACE reads and lists one entry per CDR3 protein. The table includes 300,000 to 400,000 distinct CDR3 sequences, roughly an eighth detected once. This clonotype was recorded at least ten times. Antigen: not known. Germline V CDR1 and CDR2: MNHEY, SMNVEV (reference sequence). The CDR3 consists of 13 residues. The ends were cut back, 2 bases at V and 6 bases at J, with 10 bases in the middle. Only healthy Caucasians were included as donors. Study conclusions and caveats: Twin pairs had excess sharing that was weaker in beta out-of-frame sequences.

These data also formed part of another study, on yellow fever vaccine responses in identical twins.

The chain joins TRBV27 to TRBJ1-1; D might be TRBD1 (5 bases). The sample consisted of CD8+ T cells sorted from blood. The TCR was taken from a woman younger than 35 in good health. Here the CDR3 reads CASSLSRGSEAFF. Here the CDR3 DNA reads TGTGCCAGCAGTTTAAGTCGGGGCTCTGAAGCTTTCTTT.